One and the same sample provided the 10 T cell receptor beta chains below, sequenced in a study of blood T cells in healthy people across ages. The use of a sample-barcoded 5' primer and a J-beta primer mix characterized a second PCR of about 7 to 12 cycles. TCRdb analysed the 5' RACE reads with MiXCR anew, one entry per CDR3 protein. Among about 600,000 distinct CDR3 sequences listed, less than 60% were seen once. Specimen: blood. The receptors come from a man older than 75 in good health.

The V gene is TRBV4-3, the J gene TRBJ2-1; 8 nucleotides line up with TRBD2. This CDR3 has 17 residues. Germline lookup yields CDR1 LGHNA and CDR2 YSLEER. Losses at the gene ends were 4 bases for V and 0 bases for J; bases not matched to a gene: 8. As DNA, the CDR3 is TGCGCCAGCAGCCCCTATAACGGGGGGGGCTCCTACAATGAGCAGTTCTTC. It codes for CASSPYNGGGSYNEQFF.

The rearrangement links TRBV30 to TRBJ2-3; 12 nucleotides match TRBD2. The germline CDR1 and CDR2 sequences are GTSNPN and SVGIG (reference sequence). V was clipped by 0 bases and J by 8 bases; unmatched bases: 9. CDR3 size: 16 residues. The chain's CDR3 is CAWSVPLSSGGVTQYF. The CDR3 coding sequence is TGTGCCTGGAGTGTCCCCCTTTCTAGCGGGGGGGTTACGCAGTATTTT.

The J gene is TRBJ1-5, the V gene TRBV15, with D tentatively TRBD1 (5 bases). Trimming took off 0 bases at V and 2 bases at J, with 14 bases between the two ends. Germline CDR1 LNHNV, CDR2 YYDKDF (reference sequence). The CDR3 loop spans 17 amino acids. This CDR3 is CATSREGRVVGNQPQHF. CDR3 sequence (DNA): TGTGCCACCAGCAGAGAGGGCAGGGTCGTCGGCAATCAGCCCCAGCATTTT.

The CDR3 bases are TGTGCCACCAGTTTTCAGGGAGAGGGACTCGGGGCGCAGTATTTT. It specifies CATSFQGEGLGAQYF. The rearrangement uses TRBV24-1 and TRBJ2-3; tentative D call: TRBD2 (6 bases). Trimming took 6 bases from V and 10 from J, leaving 22 bases between them. The germline CDR1 and CDR2 sequences are KGHDR and SFDVKD. The length of the CDR3 is 15 residues.

The chain uses TRBV7-2 and TRBJ2-7; TRBD1 might be the D (5 bases). Trimming shortened V by 1 base and J by 0 bases, and 10 bases separated the two germline ends. The CDR3 is 15 residues long. From germline, CDR1 is SGHTA and CDR2 FQGNSA. The CDR3 bases are TGTGCCAGCAGCTTAGAACCAGGGTTCTCCTACGAGCAGTACTTC. Translation: CASSLEPGFSYEQYF.

This clonotype was picked up one time. At one boundary the junction diverges from the germline segment, which might be a read error. The chain combines TRBV6-6 with TRBJ2-1, with a tentative D call TRBD1 (6 bases). The germline gives CDR1 MNHNY, CDR2 SVGAGI (reference sequence). The CDR3 extends over 14 amino acids. The CDR3 loop is CVSSYRVADYEQFF. The CDR3 nucleotides read TGTGTCAGCAGTTACAGGGTGGCTGACTACGAGCAGTTCTTC.

The chain employs TRBV12-3 or TRBV12-4 and TRBJ2-5; weak D call: TRBD1 (5 bases). V was shortened by 4 bases and J by 5 bases, with 17 bases between the two germline ends. The CDR3 is made up of 15 amino acids. CDR3 sequence: CASSSSDSPGETQYF. CDR3 nucleotide sequence: TGTGCCAGCAGTTCGAGTGATAGCCCAGGGGAGACCCAGTACTTC.

The rearrangement links TRBV5-1 to TRBJ2-1, with TRBD2 identical over 7 bases. This CDR3 is built from 12 residues. V was clipped by 10 bases and J by 6 bases; unmatched bases: 7. Germline lookup yields CDR1 SGHRS and CDR2 YFSETQ. CDR3 DNA: TGCGCCTCAAACGCGGGAGCCAATGAGCAGTTCTTC. It specifies CASNAGANEQFF.

This clonotype came up a few times. V usage is TRBV20-1 and J usage is TRBJ2-7; D is possibly TRBD1 (5 bases). V lost 6 bases to trimming and J lost 3 bases, with 18 bases between them. Germline V CDR1 and CDR2: DFQATT, SNEGSKA (reference sequence). The CDR3 loop spans 14 amino acids. CDR3 region: CSALTPDTFYEQYF. In DNA, the CDR3 is TGCAGTGCACTAACTCCGGACACATTCTACGAGCAGTACTTC.

This clonotype was found a few times. The CDR3 bases are TGCAGCGTAGCGATGGCCCAAGAGACCCAGTACTTC. Translated: CSVAMAQETQYF. V gene TRBV29-1 combines with J gene TRBJ2-5, with no clear D. The ends were cut back, 6 bases at V and 1 base at J, with 9 bases in the middle. CDR1 is SQVTM and CDR2 is ANQGSEA in the germline V gene. The CDR3 extends over 12 amino acids.